The rows below give T cell receptor beta chains drawn from one sample of a study of regulatory T cells in long-lasting Graves disease. TCRdb recomputed calls from the multiplex PCR reads with MiXCR, one row per CDR3 protein. The sample lists fewer than 550,000 distinct CDR3 sequences; roughly 21% were seen once. This material consisted of peripheral blood mononuclear cells (PBMCs), taken when the disease was refractory, from a patient treated with antithyroid drugs. Receptors originate from a female donor with Graves disease. The CDR3 runs from the conserved cysteine through the conserved F or W.

CDR3 protein,V gene,J gene
CASQAMGSVNYGYTF,TRBV4-2,TRBJ1-2
CASSQVGGRLISKGTTQYF,TRBV4-1,TRBJ2-5
CASSLGLAGAYEQYF,TRBV12-3/TRBV12-4,TRBJ2-7
CASSQHQVVDPYGYTF,TRBV3-1,TRBJ1-2
CASSLSGGSIYEQYF,TRBV12-3/TRBV12-4,TRBJ2-7
CASSSRLHTGELFF,TRBV27,TRBJ2-2
CATTCYRRENTEAFF,TRBV15,TRBJ1-1
CASSQQGQGNNSPLHF,TRBV3-1,TRBJ1-6
CASSVGSEAYEQYF,TRBV9,TRBJ2-7
CASSPGLAGGRSTDTQYF,TRBV11-2,TRBJ2-3
CASTRSTQETQYF,TRBV7-9,TRBJ2-5
CASSLSRGNEKLFF,TRBV7-9,TRBJ1-4
CASSQRTGAIKNIQYF,TRBV5-4,TRBJ2-4
CATSDRNRYEQYF,TRBV24-1,TRBJ2-7
CASSSGGQSKNIQYF,TRBV7-3,TRBJ2-4
CSVRGLAGVNEQFF,TRBV29-1,TRBJ2-1
CASSLAVGLAGGLEQYF,TRBV7-2,TRBJ2-7
CSAKIRNTEAFF,TRBV20-1,TRBJ1-1
CASRARGLANEKLFF,TRBV11-2,TRBJ1-4
CAWSAERGYTF,TRBV30,TRBJ1-2
CASSLHESGENYGYTF,TRBV13,TRBJ1-2
CASSFGQAIQETQYF,TRBV11-2,TRBJ2-5
CASSVGASAGTEAFF,TRBV14,TRBJ1-1
CASSLAPGYEQYF,TRBV7-2,TRBJ2-7
CASSTGQRAKNIQYF,TRBV28,TRBJ2-4
CSARGLAGGFSGELFF,TRBV29-1,TRBJ2-2
CASSHRSAGIWNTEAFF,TRBV4-3,TRBJ1-1
CASSSLGQGNQPQHF,TRBV6-5,TRBJ1-5
CASSLAVIGYEQYF,TRBV5-1,TRBJ2-7
CASTAGGETQYF,TRBV28,TRBJ2-5
CASKGRGEQPQHF,TRBV4-1,TRBJ1-5